This TCR beta chain appears in the sequencing data of a study of shared clonotypes between healthy human individuals. Study outcomes and limitations: The low donor count limited represented genetic and exposure-history diversity. Across a handful of donors, naive CD4 shared roughly 5%, naive CD8 more than 3%, memory CD4 roughly 2.5%, memory CD8 around 0.36%.

Comment on this clone: Its target is not known.

This CDR3 has 15 residues. The germline gives CDR1 LNHDA, CDR2 SQIVND (reference sequence). The V and J ends lost 5 bases and 2 bases respectively, with 14 bases between them. How the authors handled the data: Because ImmunoSEQ provided only junction sequences with no quality scores, the filtering differed. TCRdb keeps only in-frame clones here, not all; method: immunoSEQ multiplex PCR. That table is the source of V, J and clone size, and D and trimming were worked out from the DNA. The sample records about 1 million clones, roughly 80% being singletons. Donation came from healthy HIV-negative adults that had no recent acute infections or vaccinations.

The receptor was derived from a man between 18 and 35 years old in good health. The chain joins TRBV19 to TRBJ2-3; perhaps TRBD2 as D (6 bases). Sequences were obtained from memory CD4+ T cells sorted from blood. Stated subset: CD45RA-negative fraction. CDR3 sequence (DNA): TGTGCCAGTAGTGTTGGGGACTTACCCACAGATACGCAGTATTTT. Amino acid sequence: CASSVGDLPTDTQYF. Full variable domain (remainder filled in from reference TRBV19 and TRBJ2-3): DGGITQSPKYLFRKEGQNVTLSCEQNLNHDAMYWYRQDPGQGLRLIYYSQIVNDFQKGDIAEGYSVSREKKESFPLTVTSAQKNPTAFYLCASSVGDLPTDTQYFGPGTRLTVL.